The present entry profiles one TCR beta chain with its context. Its antigen is unidentified. The data were produced by immunoSEQ multiplex PCR, yet TCRdb's version contains in-frame clones alone and is incomplete. The profile shows about 41,000 clones, 80% to 95% of them singletons. This sample stems from a study of brain T cells in children with intractable seizures. The study, taken as a whole, reports: Viral specificity was inferred only from CDR3 similarity; HCMV serostatus was unknown. Clones missing pre-surgery may reflect undersampling of that blood sample.

Germline CDR1 reads SQVTM; CDR2 reads ANQGSEA. V lost 4 bases and J 0 bases, leaving 10 bases between the germline ends. The CDR3 loop spans 14 amino acids. Only cases whose brain tissue showed the highest T cell transcript signatures were sequenced. Patients received at least one anti-epileptic drug before surgery. Here the sequenced sample was peripheral blood, taken at surgery. The chain is built from TRBV29-1 and TRBJ2-1; possible D gene TRBD2, 5 bases. This sequence originates from a girl under 10 years old with tuberous sclerosis and intractable seizures. DNA for the CDR3: TGCAGCGTTGCCGGGGTCAGCTCCTACAATGAGCAGTTCTTC. Translating it yields CSVAGVSSYNEQFF.